This is a list of T cell receptor beta chains from one sample in a study of T cell responses to AZD1222 COVID-19 vaccine. Clones were read by immunoSEQ multiplex PCR, and TCRdb kept only the in-frame ones, dropping some. The sample has 90,000 to 130,000 clones; roughly 89% are singletons. Material: peripheral blood, obtained 28 days after the second AZD1222 dose. The receptors here all came from an adult who received the AZD1222 COVID-19 vaccine. The CDR3 runs from the conserved cysteine through the conserved F or W. The D gene is left open where the match is weak. The size entry is marked missing in some rows and otherwise reads once, few, many or a size class.

V gene	J gene	D gene	clone size	CDR3 protein	CDR3 DNA
TRBV28	TRBJ1-5	-	-	CASSQGRNYSNQPQHF	TGTGCCAGCAGTCAAGGACGGAATTATAGCAATCAGCCCCAGCATTTT
TRBV25-1	TRBJ2-1	-	-	CASSVQGRTYNEQFF	TGTGCCAGCAGTGTACAGGGGAGGACCTACAATGAGCAGTTCTTC
TRBV29-1	TRBJ1-1	-	-	CSAAGTENTEAFF	TGCAGCGCCGCCGGGACTGAGAACACTGAAGCTTTCTTT
TRBV6-6	TRBJ1-1	-	-	CASSYQEDTEAFF	TGTGCCAGCAGTTATCAAGAGGACACTGAAGCTTTCTTT
TRBV7-9	TRBJ1-5	-	-	CASSPGGASNQPQHF	TGTGCCAGCAGCCCCGGGGGGGCGAGCAATCAGCCCCAGCATTTT
TRBV9	TRBJ2-1	TRBD2	-	CASSATSLVLLAGQYNEQFF	TGTGCCAGCAGCGCGACATCGCTCGTACTTCTAGCGGGCCAATACAATGAGCAGTTCTTC
TRBV12-3/TRBV12-4	TRBJ2-3	-	-	CASSPSADTQYF	TGTGCCAGCAGTCCCTCGGCGGATACGCAGTATTTT
TRBV19	TRBJ1-5	TRBD1	-	CASNPGQGNQPQHF	TGTGCCAGTAACCCGGGACAGGGGAATCAGCCCCAGCATTTT
TRBV4-1	TRBJ2-1	TRBD2	-	CASSQDPQGLAVPRDNEQFF	TGCGCCAGCAGCCAAGATCCCCAGGGACTAGCGGTACCGAGGGACAATGAGCAGTTCTTC
TRBV19	TRBJ2-5	-	-	CASSIDLDEGETQYF	TGTGCCAGTAGTATAGATCTGGATGAGGGGGAGACCCAGTACTTC
TRBV19	TRBJ1-2	-	-	CASSMDSKSREGYTF	TGTGCCAGTAGTATGGACTCCAAGAGTCGAGAAGGCTACACCTTC
TRBV5-1	TRBJ2-1	TRBD2	-	CASSRRLGRALINEQFF	TGCGCCAGCAGCCGACGTCTCGGGAGGGCCCTCATCAATGAGCAGTTCTTC
TRBV5-1	TRBJ2-7	-	-	CASSRTIENEQYF	TGCGCCAGCAGCCGAACAATCGAGAACGAGCAGTACTTC
TRBV7-9	TRBJ2-1	TRBD2	-	CASNFGGYNEQFF	TGTGCCAGCAATTTCGGGGGGTACAATGAGCAGTTCTTC
TRBV11-2	TRBJ1-6	-	once	CASSTNSPLHF	TGTGCCAGCAGCACTAATTCACCCCTCCACTTT
TRBV19	TRBJ1-6	-	-	CATQPAAQGSNSPLHF	TGTGCCACCCAACCCGCCGCGCAGGGATCCAATTCACCCCTCCACTTT
TRBV7-2	TRBJ1-2	-	-	CASSLEASNYGYTF	TGTGCCAGCAGCTTAGAGGCCAGCAACTATGGCTACACCTTC
TRBV5-1	TRBJ2-7	TRBD2	-	CASSLAAGVSYEQYF	TGCGCCAGCAGCTTGGCGGCGGGGGTCTCCTACGAGCAGTACTTC
TRBV7-9	TRBJ1-2	-	-	CASSLEDINYGYTF	TGTGCCAGCAGCTTAGAGGATATTAACTATGGCTACACCTTC
TRBV7-9	TRBJ2-5	-	-	CASSSSQETQYF	TGTGCCAGCAGCTCCTCCCAAGAGACCCAGTACTTC
TRBV4-1	TRBJ2-7	-	once	CASSLGTPRKKLGEQYF	TGCGCCAGCAGCCTCGGAACTCCTAGAAAGAAATTGGGCGAGCAGTACTTC
TRBV5-4	TRBJ2-7	TRBD2	-	CASSESGGFYEQYF	TGTGCCAGCAGTGAAAGCGGGGGATTCTACGAGCAGTACTTC
TRBV11-1	TRBJ1-2	TRBD1	-	CASSSQQGAHGYTF	TGTGCCAGCAGCTCCCAACAGGGGGCGCATGGCTACACCTTC
TRBV28	TRBJ1-2	TRBD1	-	CASSLAMGQGHGYTF	TGTGCCAGCAGCCTAGCTATGGGACAGGGACATGGCTACACCTTC
TRBV5-4	TRBJ2-5	-	-	CASSLGLEGETQYF	TGTGCCAGCAGCTTGGGACTAGAAGGAGAGACCCAGTACTTC